The 11 T cell receptor beta chains presented below share a single source sample, sequenced in a study of beta chain features in type 1 diabetes. Every isolated RNA sample was fully reverse transcribed, so sequencing captured expressed TCRB transcripts. Sequencing used immunoSEQ multiplex PCR; TCRdb keeps in-frame clones, though not all of them. Found here are roughly 350,000 clones, approximately 9.9% of them singletons; the top ten hold just over 0.015%. The sequenced sample was naive CD4+ T cells from blood. These receptors were taken from a woman aged 25 to 39 in good health.

The chain is built from TRBV4-2 and TRBJ1-2; perhaps TRBD1 as D (6 bases). The CDR3 is 15 amino acids. Trimming left V 1 base short and J 4 bases short, with 13 bases between. CDR1 LGHNA and CDR2 YNFKEQ come from the germline V gene. The CDR3 here is CASSQATEQGYGYTF. CDR3 coding DNA: TGTGCCAGCAGCCAAGCAACGGAACAGGGCTATGGCTACACCTTC.

As to this clone: The sample has other DNA sequences that encode this CDR3 too. CDR3 protein: CASSPPGTGGNEQFF. Written as DNA, the CDR3 is TGTGCCAGCTCACCACCCGGGACAGGAGGGAATGAGCAGTTCTTC. V and J are TRBV18 and TRBJ2-1, with 8 bases that match TRBD1. V lost 0 bases and J lost 7; bases outside the gene matches: 5. The CDR3 sequence is 15 residues long. The germline gives CDR1 KGHSH, CDR2 LQKENI.

The rearrangement uses TRBV19 and TRBJ2-1, with TRBD2 identical over 11 bases. The CDR3 has 15 residues. V shed 7 bases, J shed 15 bases, and the junction held 17 bases outside the gene matches. Germline CDR1 and CDR2: LNHDA and SQIVND (reference sequence). CDR3 in DNA: TGTGCCAGTACCCGACTAGCGGGAAACTTTAATGGTGCGTTCTTC. This encodes CASTRLAGNFNGAFF. The full variable domain, rest sourced from reference TRBV19 and TRBJ2-1, is DGGITQSPKYLFRKEGQNVTLSCEQNLNHDAMYWYRQDPGQGLRLIYYSQIVNDFQKGDIAEGYSVSREKKESFPLTVTSAQKNPTAFYLCASTRLAGNFNGAFFGPGTRLTVL.

The chain couples TRBV9 to TRBJ2-1, with D possibly being TRBD2 (6 bases). Trimming took 2 bases from V and 6 from J, leaving 21 bases between them. CDR1 SGDLS and CDR2 YYNGEE come from the germline V gene. The CDR3 has 17 amino acids. This chain's CDR3 is CASSVLGGQGSINEQFF. CDR3 DNA sequence: TGTGCCAGCAGCGTTCTAGGAGGGCAGGGAAGTATCAATGAGCAGTTCTTC.

A few counts support this clone. The rearrangement links TRBV2 to TRBJ2-1; D not resolved. The CDR3 extends over 13 amino acids. Germline V gene data show CDR1 as SNHLY and CDR2 as FYNNEI. Trimming left V 0 bases short and J 8 bases short, with 8 bases between. The CDR3 here is CASSEARSYEQFF. The CDR3 DNA reads as TGTGCCAGCAGTGAAGCCAGGTCATATGAGCAGTTCTTC.

The chain carries TRBV2 and TRBJ1-5; possible D gene TRBD1, 6 bases. Trimming took 4 bases from V and 9 from J, leaving 16 bases between them. The CDR3 loop spans 14 amino acids. Germline V CDR1 and CDR2: SNHLY, FYNNEI. In DNA form, the CDR3 reads TGTGCCAGCAGTGTGTTCGGACAGTTCCGGCCCCAGCATTTT. Its translation is CASSVFGQFRPQHF.

The J gene is TRBJ2-5, the V gene TRBV7-2; D is possibly TRBD1 (5 bases). This CDR3 is 13 amino acids long. Trimming cost V 1 base and J 6 bases, with 9 bases left between them. Germline CDR1 and CDR2: SGHTA and FQGNSA. As DNA, the CDR3 is TGTGCCAGCAGCTTAGACAGGCGGAAGACCCAGTACTTC. It translates to CASSLDRRKTQYF.

V and J are TRBV5-6 and TRBJ2-1, with a weak D call TRBD1 (6 bases). Trimming removed 2 bases from V and 12 bases from J, with 12 bases in between. The CDR3 has 12 residues. Germline V CDR1 and CDR2: SGHDT, YYEEEE. DNA of the CDR3: TGTGCCAGCAGCTTTGAGGGGGTTTGGCAGTTCTTC. The encoded protein is CASSFEGVWQFF. The complete variable domain, with remaining parts taken from reference TRBV5-6 and TRBJ2-1, reads DAGVTQSPTHLIKTRGQQVTLRCSPKSGHDTVSWYQQALGQGPQFIFQYYEEEERQRGNFPDRFSGHQFPNYSSELNVNALLLGDSALYLCASSFEGVWQFFGPGTRLTVL.

The rearrangement uses TRBV10-3 and TRBJ2-1; no reliable D call. Germline V gene sequence: CDR1 ENHRY, CDR2 SYGVKD. Trimming cost V 7 bases and J 6 bases, with 10 bases left between them. The CDR3 spans 12 residues. CDR3: CAITDFSNEQFF. The CDR3 DNA sequence: TGTGCCATCACTGACTTTTCCAATGAGCAGTTCTTC.

This clone was picked up a small number of times. V usage is TRBV30 and J usage is TRBJ2-6, with D maybe TRBD1 (6 bases). The ends were cut back, 7 bases at V and 4 bases at J, with 20 bases in the middle. From germline, CDR1 is GTSNPN and CDR2 SVGIG (reference sequence). The CDR3 has 16 amino acids. CDR3 residues: CASGAGVIAGANVLTF. Written as DNA, the CDR3 is TGTGCCTCAGGGGCAGGGGTCATAGCGGGGGCCAACGTCCTGACTTTC.

The CDR3 reads CASSSTVADTQYF. The CDR3 DNA reads as TGTGCCAGTAGCTCTACGGTTGCAGATACGCAGTATTTT. The rearrangement joins TRBV19 to TRBJ2-3; D uncertain. Germline values: CDR1 LNHDA, CDR2 SQIVND (reference sequence). V was trimmed by 6 bases and J by 4 bases, leaving 11 bases between them. The CDR3 consists of 13 residues.